This T cell receptor (beta chain) was obtained from a study of blood T cell repertoires in COVID-19. Under the authors' procedure: Estimation of nucleated cell counts was performed using reference gene primer amplification. Data came from immunoSEQ multiplex PCR; TCRdb stores just in-frame clones and leaves some out. V and J calls and clone size follow that table, whereas D and trimming were derived from the DNA. The table records a few hundred thousand clones, roughly 90% of them present only once. The sequencing sample was made of peripheral blood. The sequence was obtained from a woman aged 25-40 years with COVID-19, enrolled during active disease.

CDR3 in DNA: TGCGCCAGCAGCTCAGGGGGCGGGGACACCGGGGAGCTGTTTTTT. This sequence encodes CASSSGGGDTGELFF. The chain carries TRBV5-1 and TRBJ2-2; TRBD1 aligns across 8 bases. The trim removed 3 bases at V and 3 bases at J, leaving 4 bases unmatched. This CDR3 is 15 amino acids long. CDR1 and CDR2 (germline): SGHRS, YFSETQ.